This is a list of T cell receptor beta chains from one sample in a study of blood T cells in healthy people across ages. TCRdb reprocessed the 5' RACE reads via MiXCR and lists one record per CDR3 protein. Of more than 600,000 distinct CDR3 sequences in the sample, roughly 25% were seen once. The same data also went into a second study, on T cells of mothers and their children.

The material sequenced was blood. These receptors were collected from a boy younger than 18 in good health. The CDR3 runs from the conserved cysteine through the conserved F or W. The D gene is left open where the match is weak. Clone size is shown for a subset of rows, as once, few, many or a class of expanded clone.

D gene	J gene	V gene	clone size	CDR3 DNA	CDR3 protein
-	TRBJ2-5	TRBV12-3/TRBV12-4	-	TGTGCCAGCGGCAAAGGGACACCACAAGAGACCCAGTACTTC	CASGKGTPQETQYF
TRBD2	TRBJ2-5	TRBV25-1	-	TGTGCCAGCGGACTAGCGGGGCCCGAGACCCAGTACTTC	CASGLAGPETQYF
-	TRBJ2-1	TRBV4-1	-	TGCGCCAGCAGCCGGGATAAGCGGACCTACATAGAGCAGTTCTTC	CASSRDKRTYIEQFF
TRBD1	TRBJ2-1	TRBV7-9	few	TGTGCCAGCAGCGGGGCCGAGGGGGCGTTCCAGTTCTTC	CASSGAEGAFQFF
-	TRBJ1-5	TRBV18	few	TGTGCCAGCTCGGAGTCCGGGACTCCGGGCAATCAGCCCCAGCATTTT	CASSESGTPGNQPQHF
-	TRBJ2-7	TRBV15	-	TGTGCCACCAGCACAGGGGTGACACCCGAATTCTACGAGCAGTACTTC	CATSTGVTPEFYEQYF
-	TRBJ1-3	TRBV3-1	few	TGTGCCAGCAGCCCGGGGGGCGGACAAGCGCCTGGAAACACCATATATTTT	CASSPGGGQAPGNTIYF
-	TRBJ2-2	TRBV24-1	-	TGTGCCACCAGTGATTTAATGGAGCCCCCCGGGGAGCTGTTTTTT	CATSDLMEPPGELFF
TRBD2	TRBJ2-5	TRBV5-6	-	TGTGCCAGCAGCTTGGGACTAGCGGGGATCGGGGAGACCCAGTACTTC	CASSLGLAGIGETQYF
-	TRBJ2-1	TRBV7-2	few	TGTGCCAGCAGCAACCGGGACTCATTCCTTCTACACAATGAGCAGTTCTTC	CASSNRDSFLLHNEQFF
TRBD1	TRBJ2-5	TRBV6-2/TRBV6-3	-	TGTGCCAGCAGTCTACAGGGGCCTGGGGAGACCCAGTACTTC	CASSLQGPGETQYF
-	TRBJ2-1	TRBV5-4	-	TGTGCCAGCAGCTTGGGGCTAAGCGGGCGTGAGCAGTTCTTC	CASSLGLSGREQFF
-	TRBJ1-1	TRBV12-3/TRBV12-4	-	TGTGCCAGCAGTTTAGAACCCATTTTGGGGGGCACTGAAGCTTTCTTT	CASSLEPILGGTEAFF
-	TRBJ2-5	TRBV29-1	-	TGCAGCGCCGCCGGTTGGGGCCCTCAAGAGACCCAGTACTTC	CSAAGWGPQETQYF
-	TRBJ1-4	TRBV7-9	once	TGTGCCAGCAGCTCCGGGGGGGCGGGTGAAAAACTGTTTTTT	CASSSGGAGEKLFF
-	TRBJ2-5	TRBV29-1	-	TGCAGCGTTGTATCGGGGTTGTTGAAGACCCAGTACTTC	CSVVSGLLKTQYF
-	TRBJ2-1	TRBV6-6	few	TGTGCCAGCAGTGACTGGGGACACCAGAACAATGAGCAGTTCTTC	CASSDWGHQNNEQFF
-	TRBJ2-7	TRBV10-3	-	TGTGCCATCAGTGAGACTACCACGGCCCACGAGCAGTACTTC	CAISETTTAHEQYF
-	TRBJ1-2	TRBV13	few	TGTGCCAGCAGCTTCCCCCCCATGTTCAGCGGTGGCTACACCTTC	CASSFPPMFSGGYTF
TRBD2	TRBJ2-5	TRBV4-2	few	TGTGCCAGCAGCCCGGCCGGGACTAGCGGGAGGGCCGTTCCCCAAGAGACCCAGTACTTC	CASSPAGTSGRAVPQETQYF
-	TRBJ1-1	TRBV12-3/TRBV12-4	-	TGTGCCAGCAGTTTCAGCCACACTGAAGCTTTCTTT	CASSFSHTEAFF
TRBD2	TRBJ2-1	TRBV10-3	-	TGTGCCATCAGTGGAACTAGCGGGATAGCATCCTACAATGAGCAGTTCTTC	CAISGTSGIASYNEQFF
-	TRBJ1-4	TRBV20-1	-	TGCAGTGCCCCGAGGGGGGTACGTGAAAAACTGTTTTTT	CSAPRGVREKLFF
TRBD2	TRBJ2-7	TRBV10-2	-	TGCGCCAGCAGCCTGACAGCGGGAAACTCCTACGAGCAGTACTTC	CASSLTAGNSYEQYF
-	TRBJ1-2	TRBV6-1	few	TGTGCCAGCAGTGAAGCGGGATTCGTGGCTAACTATGGCTACACCTTC	CASSEAGFVANYGYTF
TRBD2	TRBJ2-1	TRBV4-2	-	TGTGCCAGCAGCCAAGATGGACTAGCGGGAGATGCTGAGCAGTTCTTC	CASSQDGLAGDAEQFF
-	TRBJ2-5	TRBV14	-	TGTGCCAGCAGCCAAGAATCACAGCCCCAAGAGACCCAGTACTTC	CASSQESQPQETQYF
-	TRBJ2-7	TRBV7-3	-	TGTGCCAGCAGGATGGGAGCCTCCTACGAGCAGTACTTC	CASRMGASYEQYF